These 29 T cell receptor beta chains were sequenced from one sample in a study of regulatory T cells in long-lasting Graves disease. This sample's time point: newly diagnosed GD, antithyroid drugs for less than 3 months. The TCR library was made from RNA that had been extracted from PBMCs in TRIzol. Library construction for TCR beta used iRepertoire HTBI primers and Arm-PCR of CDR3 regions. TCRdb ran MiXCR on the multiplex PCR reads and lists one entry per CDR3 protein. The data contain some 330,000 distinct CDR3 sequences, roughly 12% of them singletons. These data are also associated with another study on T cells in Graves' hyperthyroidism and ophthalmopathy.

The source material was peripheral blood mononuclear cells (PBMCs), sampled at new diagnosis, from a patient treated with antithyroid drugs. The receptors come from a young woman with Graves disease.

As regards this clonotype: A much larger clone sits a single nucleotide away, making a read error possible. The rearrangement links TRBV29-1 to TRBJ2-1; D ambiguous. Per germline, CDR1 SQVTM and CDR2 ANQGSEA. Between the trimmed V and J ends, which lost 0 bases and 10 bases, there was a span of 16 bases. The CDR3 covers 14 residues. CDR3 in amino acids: CSVEDEAASYEQFF. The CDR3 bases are TGCAGCGTTGAAGATGAGGCGGCTTCCTACGAGCAGTTCTTC.

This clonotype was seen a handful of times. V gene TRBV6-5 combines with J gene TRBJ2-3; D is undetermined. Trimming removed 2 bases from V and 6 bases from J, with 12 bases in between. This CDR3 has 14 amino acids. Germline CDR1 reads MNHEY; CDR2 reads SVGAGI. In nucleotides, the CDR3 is TGTGCCAGCAGTTACGGACCCCGGATCGATACGCAGTATTTT. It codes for CASSYGPRIDTQYF.

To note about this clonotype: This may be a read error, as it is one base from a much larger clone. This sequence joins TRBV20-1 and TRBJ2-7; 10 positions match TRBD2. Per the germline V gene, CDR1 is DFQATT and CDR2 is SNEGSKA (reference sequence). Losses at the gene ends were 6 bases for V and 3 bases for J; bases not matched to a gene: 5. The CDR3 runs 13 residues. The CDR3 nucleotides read TGCAGTGCCTCCTGGACTAGCGGCTACGAGCAGTACTTC. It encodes CSASWTSGYEQYF.

CDR3 protein: CAIEAGGHNEQFF. CDR3 sequence (DNA): TGTGCCATCGAAGCGGGAGGACACAATGAGCAGTTCTTC. The rearrangement uses TRBV10-3 and TRBJ2-1; 9 bases are shared with TRBD2. V dropped 8 bases and J dropped 5; count of bases not matched to a gene: 4. The length of the CDR3 is 13 residues. The germline V gene has CDR1 ENHRY and CDR2 SYGVKD.

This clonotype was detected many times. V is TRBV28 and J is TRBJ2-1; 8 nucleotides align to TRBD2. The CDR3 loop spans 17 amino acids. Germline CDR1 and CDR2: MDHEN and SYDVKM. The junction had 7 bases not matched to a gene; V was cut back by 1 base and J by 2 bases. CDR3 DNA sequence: TGTGCCAGCAGTTTATTGGAGGGAGCGGGAGCCTACAATGAGCAGTTCTTC. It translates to CASSLLEGAGAYNEQFF.

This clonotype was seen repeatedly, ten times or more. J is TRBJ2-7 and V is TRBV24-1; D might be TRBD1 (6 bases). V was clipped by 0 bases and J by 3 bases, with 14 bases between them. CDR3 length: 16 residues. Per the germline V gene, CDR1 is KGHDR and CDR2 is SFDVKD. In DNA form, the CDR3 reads TGTGCCACCAGTGATTTGCCCGGGACAACTTTCTACGAGCAGTACGTC. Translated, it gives CATSDLPGTTFYEQYV.

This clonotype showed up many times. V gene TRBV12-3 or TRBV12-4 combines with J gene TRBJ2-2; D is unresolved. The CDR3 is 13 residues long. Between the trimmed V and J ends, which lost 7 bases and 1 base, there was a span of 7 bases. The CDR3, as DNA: TGTGCCAGCACAACACTGAACACCGGGGAGCTGTTTTTT. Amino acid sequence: CASTTLNTGELFF.

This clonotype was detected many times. The CDR3 spells CASSYYSKNTEAFF. The CDR3 bases are TGTGCCAGCAGTTACTACAGCAAGAACACTGAAGCTTTCTTT. This chain connects TRBV6-5 to TRBJ1-1; the D is unclear. Trimming cost V 1 base and J 1 base, with 7 bases left between them. The CDR3 is made up of 14 amino acids. Germline V CDR1 and CDR2: MNHEY, SVGAGI.

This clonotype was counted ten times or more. CDR3 amino acids: CSASAIIGTRRETQYF. In nucleotides, the CDR3 is TGCAGTGCTAGCGCTATTATTGGGACCAGGAGAGAGACCCAGTACTTC. The chain links TRBV20-1 to TRBJ2-5, with D perhaps being TRBD1 or TRBD2 (5 bases each). Germline CDR1 and CDR2: DFQATT and SNEGSKA (reference sequence). The V gene lost 3 bases and the J gene lost 4 bases, with 21 bases spanning the gap. CDR3 length: 16 amino acids.

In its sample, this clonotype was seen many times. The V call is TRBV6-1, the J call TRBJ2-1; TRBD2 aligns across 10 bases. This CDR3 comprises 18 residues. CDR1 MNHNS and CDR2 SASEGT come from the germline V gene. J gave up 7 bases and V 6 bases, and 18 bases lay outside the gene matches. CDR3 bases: TGTGCCAGCAGCCTCACCCGGCCTAGCGGGGGCTGGAGGAATGAGCAGTTCTTC. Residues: CASSLTRPSGGWRNEQFF.

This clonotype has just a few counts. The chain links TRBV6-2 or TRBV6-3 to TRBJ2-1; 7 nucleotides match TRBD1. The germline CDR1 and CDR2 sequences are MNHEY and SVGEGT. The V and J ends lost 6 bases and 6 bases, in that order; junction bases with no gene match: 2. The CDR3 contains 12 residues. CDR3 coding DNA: TGTGCCAGCAGGACAGGGAGCAATGAGCAGTTCTTC. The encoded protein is CASRTGSNEQFF.

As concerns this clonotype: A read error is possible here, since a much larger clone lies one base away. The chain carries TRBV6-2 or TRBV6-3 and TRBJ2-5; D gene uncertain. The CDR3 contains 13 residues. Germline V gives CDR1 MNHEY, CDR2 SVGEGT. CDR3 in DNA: TGTGCCAGCAGTTTGTTTGTTAAAGAGAACCAGTACTTC. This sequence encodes CASSLFVKENQYF.

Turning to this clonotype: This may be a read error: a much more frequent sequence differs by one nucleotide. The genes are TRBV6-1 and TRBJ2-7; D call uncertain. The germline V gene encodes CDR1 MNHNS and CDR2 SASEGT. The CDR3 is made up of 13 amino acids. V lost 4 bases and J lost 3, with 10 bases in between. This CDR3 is CASSVCTNYEQYF. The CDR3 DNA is TGTGCCAGCAGTGTCTGTACAAACTACGAGCAGTACTTC.

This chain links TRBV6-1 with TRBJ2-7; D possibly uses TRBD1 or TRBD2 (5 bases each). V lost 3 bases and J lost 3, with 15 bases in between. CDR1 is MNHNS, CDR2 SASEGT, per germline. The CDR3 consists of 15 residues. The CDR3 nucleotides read TGTGCCAGCAGTGAGGGACGGACGACTATCTACGAGCAGTACGTC. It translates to CASSEGRTTIYEQYV.

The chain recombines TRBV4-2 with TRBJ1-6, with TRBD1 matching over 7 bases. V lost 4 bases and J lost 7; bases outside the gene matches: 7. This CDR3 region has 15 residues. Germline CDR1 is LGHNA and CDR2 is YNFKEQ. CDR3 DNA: TGTGCCAGCAGCCTTGGGACAGATGGGAATTCACCCCTCCACTTT. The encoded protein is CASSLGTDGNSPLHF.

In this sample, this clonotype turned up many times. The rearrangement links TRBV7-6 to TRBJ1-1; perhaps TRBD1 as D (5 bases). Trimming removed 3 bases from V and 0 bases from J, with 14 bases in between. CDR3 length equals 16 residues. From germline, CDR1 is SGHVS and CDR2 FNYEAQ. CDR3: CASSFATGAMNTEAFF. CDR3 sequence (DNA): TGTGCCAGCAGCTTTGCCACAGGTGCTATGAACACTGAAGCTTTCTTT.

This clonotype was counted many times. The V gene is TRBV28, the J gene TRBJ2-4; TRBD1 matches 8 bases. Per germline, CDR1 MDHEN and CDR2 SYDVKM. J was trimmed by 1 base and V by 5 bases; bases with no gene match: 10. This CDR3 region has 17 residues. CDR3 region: CASSHRDRRPAKNIQYF. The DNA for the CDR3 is TGTGCCAGCAGTCACCGGGACAGGAGACCCGCCAAAAACATTCAGTACTTC.

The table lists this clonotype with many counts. CDR3 amino acids: CASRGPPISYEQYF. CDR3 in DNA: TGTGCCAGCAGGGGCCCCCCAATCTCCTACGAGCAGTACTTC. J is TRBJ2-7 and V is TRBV2; the D is unclear. The germline CDR1 and CDR2 sequences are SNHLY and FYNNEI. CDR3 size: 14 residues. V gave up 6 bases and J gave up 0 bases, with 12 bases separating them.

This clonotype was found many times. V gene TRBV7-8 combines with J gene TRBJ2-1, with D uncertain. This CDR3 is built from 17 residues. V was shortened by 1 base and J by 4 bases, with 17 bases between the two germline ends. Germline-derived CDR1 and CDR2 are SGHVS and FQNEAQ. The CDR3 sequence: CASSLGEWSSSYNEQFF. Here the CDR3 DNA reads TGTGCCAGCAGCTTAGGCGAGTGGTCGTCTAGTTACAATGAGCAGTTCTTC.

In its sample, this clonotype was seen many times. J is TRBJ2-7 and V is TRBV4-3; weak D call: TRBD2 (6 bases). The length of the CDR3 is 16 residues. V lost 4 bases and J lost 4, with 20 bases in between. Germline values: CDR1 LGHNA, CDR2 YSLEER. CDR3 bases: TGCGCCAGCAGCCTAAAGCTAGGTGGGACTCTTTACGAGCAGTACTTC. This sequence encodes CASSLKLGGTLYEQYF.

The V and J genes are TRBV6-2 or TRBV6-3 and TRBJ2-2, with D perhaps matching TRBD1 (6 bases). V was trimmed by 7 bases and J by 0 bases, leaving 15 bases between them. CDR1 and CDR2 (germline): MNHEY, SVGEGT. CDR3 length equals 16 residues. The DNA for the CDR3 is TGTGCCAGCACCAGGATAGGGGACACGAACACCGGGGAGCTGTTTTTT. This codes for CASTRIGDTNTGELFF.

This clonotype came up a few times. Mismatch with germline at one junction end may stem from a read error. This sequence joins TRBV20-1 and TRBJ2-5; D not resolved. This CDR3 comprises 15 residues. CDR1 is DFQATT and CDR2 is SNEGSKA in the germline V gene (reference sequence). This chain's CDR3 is CSARDDKEPGEAQYF. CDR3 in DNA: TGCAGTGCTAGAGACGACAAGGAGCCTGGAGAGGCCCAGTACTTC.

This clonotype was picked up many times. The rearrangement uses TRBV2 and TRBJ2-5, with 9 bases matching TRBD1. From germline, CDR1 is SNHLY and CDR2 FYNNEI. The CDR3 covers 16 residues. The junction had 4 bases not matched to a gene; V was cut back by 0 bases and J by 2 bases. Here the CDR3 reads CASSEAYRGRQETQYF. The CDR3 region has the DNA TGTGCCAGCAGTGAAGCGTACAGGGGGCGTCAAGAGACCCAGTACTTC.

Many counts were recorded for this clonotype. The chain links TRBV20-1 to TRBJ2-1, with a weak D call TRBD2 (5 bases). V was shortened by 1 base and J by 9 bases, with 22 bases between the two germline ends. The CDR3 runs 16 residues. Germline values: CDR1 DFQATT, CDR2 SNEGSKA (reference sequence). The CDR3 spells CSARGNIALTDGEQFF. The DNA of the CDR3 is TGCAGTGCTAGAGGAAATATAGCGCTTACTGACGGTGAGCAGTTCTTC.

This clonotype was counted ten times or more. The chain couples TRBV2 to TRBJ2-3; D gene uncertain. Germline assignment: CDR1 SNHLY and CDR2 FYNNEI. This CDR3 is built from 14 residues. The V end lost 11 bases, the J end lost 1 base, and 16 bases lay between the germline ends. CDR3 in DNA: TGTGCCTCTCGTCAGCTTTTGGGCACAGATACGCAGTATTTT. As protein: CASRQLLGTDTQYF.

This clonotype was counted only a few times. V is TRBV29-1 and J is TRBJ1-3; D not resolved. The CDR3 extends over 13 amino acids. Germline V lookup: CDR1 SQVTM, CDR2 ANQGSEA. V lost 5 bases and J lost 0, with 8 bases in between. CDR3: CSVTEASGNTIYF. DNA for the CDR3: TGCAGCGTTACGGAGGCCTCTGGAAACACCATATATTTT. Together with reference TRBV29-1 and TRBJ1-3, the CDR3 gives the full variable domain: SAVISQKPSRDICQRGTSLTIQCQVDSQVTMMFWYRQQPGQSLTLIATANQGSEATYESGFVIDKFPISRPNLTFSTLTVSNMSPEDSSIYLCSVTEASGNTIYFGEGSWLTVV.

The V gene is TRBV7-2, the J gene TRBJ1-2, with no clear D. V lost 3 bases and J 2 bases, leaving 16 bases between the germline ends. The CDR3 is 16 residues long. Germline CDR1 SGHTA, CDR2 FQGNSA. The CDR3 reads CASSFLVIVPNYGYTF. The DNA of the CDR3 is TGTGCCAGCAGCTTCCTGGTGATAGTTCCAAACTATGGCTACACCTTC.

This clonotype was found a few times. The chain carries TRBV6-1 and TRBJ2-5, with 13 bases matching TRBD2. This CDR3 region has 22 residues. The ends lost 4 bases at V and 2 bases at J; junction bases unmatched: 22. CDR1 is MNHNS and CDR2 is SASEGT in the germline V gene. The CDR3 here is CASSGITSGRALRWFRQETQYF. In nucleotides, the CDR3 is TGTGCCAGCAGTGGAATAACTAGCGGGAGGGCCCTTCGGTGGTTTCGGCAAGAGACCCAGTACTTC.

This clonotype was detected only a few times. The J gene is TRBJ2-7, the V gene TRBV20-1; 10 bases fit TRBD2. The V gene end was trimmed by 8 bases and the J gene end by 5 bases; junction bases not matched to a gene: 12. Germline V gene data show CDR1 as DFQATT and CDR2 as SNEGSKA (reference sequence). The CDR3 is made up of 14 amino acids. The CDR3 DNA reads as TGCAGTTCCAAAGAACCGCTAGCGGGAGACGAGCAGTACTTC. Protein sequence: CSSKEPLAGDEQYF.